This entry lists 30 T cell receptor beta chains sequenced from one sample in a study of CD8+CD57+ T cells in acquired aplastic anemia (dated by TCRdb to 2016 to 2019). Sequenced on an Illumina HiSeq 2000. Profiling of TCR beta VDJ combinations and CDR3 sequences used genomic DNA as the template. Using fastp trimming at Q25 and MiXCR clonotype assembly, TCRdb reanalyzed the public sequencing data and kept in-frame beta chains. Rows with a matching CDR3 protein are joined into one entry that keeps the most common DNA and genes. For this sample the table gives 200,000 to 250,000 distinct CDR3 sequences, of which approximately 60% were detected only once. Of the sample, about 31% is held by the ten largest clones. Specimen: sorted CD4+, CD8+, or CD8+CD57+ T cells (not recorded which) from PBMCs. These receptors came from a human donor in good health.

The chain combines TRBV7-6 with TRBJ2-2, with unresolved D. With 4 bases removed from V and 4 bases from J, the gap between germline ends came to 7 bases. In germline, CDR1 is SGHVS, CDR2 FNYEAQ. CDR3 length equals 13 residues. The CDR3 loop reads CASSYSPTGELFF. In DNA, the CDR3 is TGTGCCAGCAGCTACAGTCCCACCGGGGAGCTGTTTTTT.

This clonotype showed up many times. The chain employs TRBV5-8 and TRBJ1-1; D not resolved. With 0 bases removed from V and 5 bases from J, the gap between germline ends came to 8 bases. Germline assignment: CDR1 SGHTS and CDR2 YDEGEE. This CDR3 is built from 13 residues. The CDR3 protein is CASSLGPQTEAFF. The DNA for the CDR3 is TGTGCCAGCAGCTTGGGACCTCAGACTGAAGCTTTCTTT.

There are a few counts of this clonotype. This rearrangement joins TRBV10-3 to TRBJ2-3; TRBD1 is a possible D gene (5 bases). The CDR3 spans 14 residues. Germline-derived CDR1 and CDR2 are ENHRY and SYGVKD. Trimming shortened V by 3 bases and J by 4 bases, and 11 bases separated the two germline ends. The CDR3 loop reads CAISDGRAADTQYF. The CDR3 DNA sequence: TGTGCCATCAGTGATGGCAGGGCTGCAGATACGCAGTATTTT.

Turning to this clonotype: This clone may be a read error of a much larger clone one base away. The rearrangement joins TRBV19 to TRBJ2-1, with 7 bases that match TRBD2. V shed 5 bases and J 8 bases; nucleotides not matched to a gene: 12. The CDR3 runs 15 residues. The germline V gene encodes CDR1 LNHDA and CDR2 SQIVND (reference sequence). The CDR3 nucleotides are TGTGCCAGTAGTCCTTCACTAGCGTTTGCTGATGAGCAGTTCTTC. This gives the protein CASSPSLAFADEQFF.

The sample holds one count of this clonotype. CDR3 bases: TGTGCCACCCAGGCCGGGGTCTACGATGATGGCTACACCTTC. Its protein product is CATQAGVYDDGYTF. The chain combines TRBV2 with TRBJ1-2; D gene uncertain. The CDR3 length is 14 residues. Germline-derived CDR1 and CDR2 are SNHLY and FYNNEI. V lost 10 bases and J lost 6, with 21 bases in between.

V is TRBV5-4 and J is TRBJ2-7, with TRBD1 identical over 11 bases. There are 14 residues in the CDR3. Germline assignment: CDR1 SGHNT and CDR2 YYREEE (reference sequence). The ends lost 7 bases at V and 3 bases at J; junction bases unmatched: 6. In nucleotides, the CDR3 is TGTGCCAGCTCAGCCGGGACAGGGGGCTACGAGCAGTACTTC. Its protein is CASSAGTGGYEQYF.

This clonotype has just a few counts. The chain recombines TRBV15 with TRBJ2-7; D is possibly TRBD1 (6 bases). Germline lookup yields CDR1 LNHNV and CDR2 YYDKDF (reference sequence). The V end was cut by 2 bases, the J end by 5 bases, with 13 bases between. The CDR3 loop spans 14 amino acids. The CDR3 protein is CATSRLQGAHEQYF. The DNA for the CDR3 is TGTGCCACCAGCAGATTACAGGGTGCCCACGAGCAGTACTTC.

This clonotype was counted only a few times. The genes are TRBV10-3 and TRBJ1-5, with D maybe TRBD1 (5 bases). The germline CDR1 and CDR2 sequences are ENHRY and SYGVKD. This CDR3 has 14 amino acids. Trimming removed 2 bases from V and 9 bases from J, with 14 bases in between. The chain's CDR3 is CAISERDGVWPQHF. In DNA form, the CDR3 reads TGTGCCATCAGTGAGCGGGACGGTGTTTGGCCCCAGCATTTT.

This chain links TRBV29-1 with TRBJ2-1, with TRBD2 identical over 9 bases. Trimming at V came to 7 bases and at J to 4 bases, leaving 20 bases not matched to a gene. CDR1 and CDR2 (germline): SQVTM, ANQGSEA. The CDR3 consists of 18 residues. The CDR3 nucleotides read TGCAGCGCCAAGAGACTAGCGGAGAGAGTCTACCTTTACAATGAGCAGTTCTTC. This translates into CSAKRLAERVYLYNEQFF.

This clonotype was seen just once. CDR3 residues: CASSVGGGPYEQYF. For the CDR3, the DNA is TGTGCCAGCAGCGTAGGAGGGGGACCCTACGAGCAGTACTTC. The chain carries TRBV9 and TRBJ2-7, with D perhaps matching TRBD1 (6 bases). Trimming took off 0 bases at V and 2 bases at J, with 9 bases between the two ends. The V gene's germline CDR1 is SGDLS and CDR2 YYNGEE. This CDR3 comprises 14 residues.

The table lists this clonotype with many counts. The genes are TRBV19 and TRBJ2-1; D unresolved. Germline CDR1 and CDR2: LNHDA and SQIVND (reference sequence). The CDR3 has 14 amino acids. V was trimmed by 6 bases and J by 5 bases, leaving 14 bases between them. For the CDR3, the DNA is TGTGCCAGTAGAGAGCTGCCGACCAACAATGAGCAGTTCTTC. The encoded protein is CASRELPTNNEQFF.

The V gene is TRBV29-1, the J gene TRBJ1-3, with TRBD1 identical over 7 bases. Germline trimming cut 6 bases from V and 3 bases from J; bases unmatched to any gene: 11. Germline lookup yields CDR1 SQVTM and CDR2 ANQGSEA. The CDR3 is made up of 15 amino acids. CDR3 residues: CSVGLDREGGNTIYF. The CDR3 DNA follows: TGCAGCGTGGGGCTTGACAGGGAAGGTGGAAACACCATATATTTT.

The rearrangement joins TRBV7-8 to TRBJ1-6; D uncertain. The germline CDR1 and CDR2 sequences are SGHVS and FQNEAQ. V lost 7 bases, J lost 7 bases, and 11 bases lay in between. CDR3 length: 13 residues. This chain's CDR3 is CASKLGRNSPLHF. The CDR3 DNA reads TGTGCCAGCAAATTGGGAAGGAATTCACCCCTCCACTTT.

This clonotype was seen more than once but under ten times. V usage is TRBV24-1 and J usage is TRBJ2-7; perhaps TRBD2 as D (6 bases). This CDR3 has 11 residues. CDR1 KGHDR and CDR2 SFDVKD come from the germline V gene. Trimming removed 12 bases at V and 6 bases at J, with 14 bases between. The DNA for the CDR3 is TGTGCCGCGGGGTCGGGGTTCGAGCAGTACTTC. It codes for CAAGSGFEQYF.

The chain is built from TRBV29-1 and TRBJ2-3; D possibly uses TRBD1 or TRBD2 (5 bases each). This CDR3 has 14 residues. CDR1 is SQVTM and CDR2 is ANQGSEA in the germline V gene. V lost 0 bases and J 4 bases, leaving 11 bases between the germline ends. The DNA for the CDR3 is TGCAGCGTTGAAGAGCTACTAGGGGCAGATACGCAGTATTTT. This gives the protein CSVEELLGADTQYF.

The chain combines TRBV6-2 or TRBV6-3 with TRBJ2-7; D is unresolved. CDR1 and CDR2 from the germline V gene are MNHEY and SVGEGT. Trimming cost V 4 bases and J 3 bases, with 16 bases left between them. The CDR3 has 15 amino acids. CDR3 sequence reads: CASSFPLGVRYEQYF. In nucleotides, the CDR3 is TGTGCCAGCAGTTTCCCGCTTGGGGTACGCTACGAGCAGTACTTC.

V and J are TRBV7-2 and TRBJ2-2; tentatively, D is TRBD1 (5 bases). CDR3 length equals 15 residues. Germline V gene lookup returns CDR1 SGHTA and CDR2 FQGNSA. Trimming shortened V by 8 bases and J by 1 base, and 14 bases separated the two germline ends. The CDR3 coding sequence is TGTGCCAGCCGCGAAGGGGCGGAGAACACCGGGGAGCTGTTTTTT. This encodes CASREGAENTGELFF.

The chain is built from TRBV5-1 and TRBJ1-6; D unclear. With 2 bases removed from V and 5 bases from J, the gap between germline ends came to 11 bases. Germline CDR1 and CDR2: SGHRS and YFSETQ. This CDR3 has 15 residues. The CDR3 protein is CASSLGIANNSPLHF. The DNA of the CDR3 is TGCGCCAGCAGCTTAGGAATAGCCAATAATTCACCCCTCCACTTT. Using reference TRBV5-1 and TRBJ1-6 for the parts outside the CDR3, the full variable domain is KAGVTQTPRYLIKTRGQQVTLSCSPISGHRSVSWYQQTPGQGLQFLFEYFSETQRNKGNFPGRFSGRQFSNSRSEMNVSTLELGDSALYLCASSLGIANNSPLHFGNGTRLTVT.

This clonotype was counted at least ten times. The chain carries TRBV2 and TRBJ1-4; no reliable D call. There are 13 residues in the CDR3. Trimming pared 3 bases from V and 1 base from J, leaving 3 bases between. Germline V gene sequence: CDR1 SNHLY, CDR2 FYNNEI. CDR3 sequence reads: CASSEGTNEKLFF. DNA of the CDR3: TGTGCCAGCAGTGAGGGAACTAATGAAAAACTGTTTTTT.

This clonotype is a singleton in its sample. The genes are TRBV9 and TRBJ2-1, with 11 bases matching TRBD2. This CDR3 region has 15 residues. With 1 base clipped from V and 7 bases from J, the junction kept 4 bases outside the gene matches. CDR1 SGDLS and CDR2 YYNGEE come from the germline V gene. This chain's CDR3 is CASSVTSGSMNEQFF. Here the CDR3 DNA reads TGTGCCAGCAGCGTAACTAGCGGGAGTATGAATGAGCAGTTCTTC.

This clonotype is a singleton in its sample. The V gene is TRBV4-1, the J gene TRBJ1-4, with TRBD1 as a possible D gene (5 bases). Trimming cost V 1 base and J 4 bases, with 10 bases left between them. Per germline, CDR1 MGHRA and CDR2 YSYEKL. The CDR3 loop spans 15 amino acids. CDR3 sequence reads: CASSQVGGVNEKLFF. The CDR3 nucleotides are TGCGCCAGCAGCCAAGTTGGGGGAGTTAATGAAAAACTGTTTTTT.

This clonotype was counted once. The chain uses TRBV20-1 and TRBJ2-7; D perhaps matches TRBD2 (5 bases). The germline V gene has CDR1 DFQATT and CDR2 SNEGSKA (reference sequence). V lost 5 bases, J lost 5 bases, and 16 bases lay in between. The CDR3 runs 13 residues. The CDR3 sequence is CSARGRAGHEQYF. As DNA, the CDR3 is TGCAGTGCTCGAGGGCGGGCAGGACACGAGCAGTACTTC.

The V and J genes are TRBV20-1 and TRBJ1-4, with 9 bases lining up with TRBD1. CDR3 length equals 15 residues. The V gene's germline CDR1 is DFQATT and CDR2 SNEGSKA (reference sequence). Unmatched junction bases numbered 7, after V lost 1 base and J lost 7 bases. The CDR3 region is CSARVTGGFGEKLFF. Here the CDR3 DNA reads TGCAGTGCTAGAGTCACAGGGGGCTTCGGTGAAAAACTGTTTTTT.

This chain connects TRBV5-1 to TRBJ2-6; weak D call: TRBD2 (7 bases). The germline gives CDR1 SGHRS, CDR2 YFSETQ. V was clipped by 1 base and J by 0 bases, with 14 bases between them. CDR3 length: 18 residues. The CDR3 DNA reads as TGCGCCAGCAGCTTGTGGGGGGGCGATAGCTCTGGGGCCAACGTCCTGACTTTC. Its translation: CASSLWGGDSSGANVLTF.

The rearrangement joins TRBV20-1 to TRBJ2-1; 12 bases align to TRBD2. The CDR3 covers 15 residues. Looked up from germline, CDR1 is DFQATT and CDR2 is SNEGSKA (reference sequence). Trimming cost V 4 bases and J 1 base; bases outside gene matches: 2. CDR3 nucleotide sequence: TGCAGTGCTAAAGGACTAGCGGGGTCCTACAATGAGCAGTTCTTC. Encoded protein: CSAKGLAGSYNEQFF.

The J gene is TRBJ2-3, the V gene TRBV7-8, with 8 bases lining up with TRBD1. The V segment lost 4 bases and the J segment 3 bases; nucleotides outside the gene matches: 6. This CDR3 comprises 15 residues. The germline gives CDR1 SGHVS, CDR2 FQNEAQ. CDR3 residues: CASSSRTGPTDTQYF. DNA for the CDR3: TGTGCCAGCAGCTCCCGGACAGGGCCGACAGATACGCAGTATTTT. Using reference TRBV7-8 and TRBJ2-3 for the parts outside the CDR3, the full variable domain is GAGVSQSPRYKVAKRGQDVALRCDPISGHVSLFWYQQALGQGPEFLTYFQNEAQLDKSGLPSDRFFAERPEGSVSTLKIQRTQQEDSAVYLCASSSRTGPTDTQYFGPGTRLTVL.

There are a few counts of this clonotype. This chain uses TRBV7-8 with TRBJ2-7, with D perhaps matching TRBD2 (6 bases). This CDR3 region has 12 residues. Germline V gene lookup returns CDR1 SGHVS and CDR2 FQNEAQ. V dropped 5 bases and J dropped 7 bases, with 12 bases sitting between them. The chain's CDR3 is CASSLAGREQYF. For the CDR3, the DNA is TGTGCCAGCAGCCTGGCGGGGAGAGAGCAGTACTTC.

This clonotype was seen a handful of times. The gene calls are TRBV27 and TRBJ2-3; 8 bases align to TRBD2. The V gene end was trimmed by 2 bases and the J gene end by 2 bases; junction bases not matched to a gene: 6. This CDR3 is built from 16 residues. Germline CDR1 and CDR2: MNHEY and SMNVEV (reference sequence). The CDR3 bases are TGTGCCAGCAGTTTAGGGGCGGGGGGCCTCACAGATACGCAGTATTTT. Amino acids: CASSLGAGGLTDTQYF.

This clonotype was seen at least ten times. The CDR3 reads CSVGREYNEQFF. The CDR3 bases are TGCAGCGTTGGCCGGGAGTACAATGAGCAGTTCTTC. The V and J genes are TRBV29-1 and TRBJ2-1; D possibly corresponds to TRBD2 (6 bases). Deletions cut 4 bases from V and 4 bases from J, with 8 bases between. CDR1 is SQVTM, CDR2 ANQGSEA, per germline. The CDR3 loop spans 12 amino acids.

The genes are TRBV6-1 and TRBJ2-1, with a weak D call TRBD2 (6 bases). V was cut by 0 bases and J by 4 bases, with 10 bases left in between. Germline-derived CDR1 and CDR2 are MNHNS and SASEGT. This CDR3 region has 15 residues. In DNA, the CDR3 is TGTGCCAGCAGTGAAGCGCGGAGGGTTTACAATGAGCAGTTCTTC. Amino acids: CASSEARRVYNEQFF.